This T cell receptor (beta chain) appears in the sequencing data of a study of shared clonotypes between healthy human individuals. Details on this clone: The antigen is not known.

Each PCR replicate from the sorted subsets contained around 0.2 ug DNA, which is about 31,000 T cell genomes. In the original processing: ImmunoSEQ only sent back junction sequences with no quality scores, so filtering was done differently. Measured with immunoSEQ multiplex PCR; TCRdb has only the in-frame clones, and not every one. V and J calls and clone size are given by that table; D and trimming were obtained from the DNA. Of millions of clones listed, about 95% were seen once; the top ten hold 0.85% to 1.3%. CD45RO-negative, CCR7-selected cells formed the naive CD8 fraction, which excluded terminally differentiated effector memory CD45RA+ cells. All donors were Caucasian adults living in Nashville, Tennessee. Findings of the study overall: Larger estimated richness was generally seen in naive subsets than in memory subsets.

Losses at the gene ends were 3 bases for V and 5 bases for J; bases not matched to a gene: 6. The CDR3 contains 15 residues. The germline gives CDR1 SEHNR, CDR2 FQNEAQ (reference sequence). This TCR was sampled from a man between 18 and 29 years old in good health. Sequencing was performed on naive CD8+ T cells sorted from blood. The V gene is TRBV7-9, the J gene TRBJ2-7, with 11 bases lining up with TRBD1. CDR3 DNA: TGTGCCAGCAGCTTTGGGACAGGGGGTATCGACGAGCAGTACTTC. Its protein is CASSFGTGGIDEQYF.